A single sample is the source of the 25 T cell receptor beta chains below, sequenced in a study of blood T cells in healthy people across ages. A sample-barcoded 5' primer and a J-beta primer mix were used in a second PCR of roughly 6 to 12 cycles. TCRdb fed the 5' RACE reads into MiXCR, producing one record per CDR3 protein. Of roughly 700,000 distinct CDR3 sequences in the sample, roughly 49% are singletons; the top ten hold about a third. Sequenced: blood. The source is a woman aged 55-69 years in good health.

This clonotype was picked up a small number of times. The V call is TRBV7-2, the J call TRBJ2-3, with a tentative D call TRBD2 (7 bases). The CDR3 is 16 residues long. Trimming took off 8 bases at V and 5 bases at J, with 23 bases between the two ends. Germline V lookup: CDR1 SGHTA, CDR2 FQGNSA. CDR3 coding DNA: TGTGCCAGCCTTCGGCGGGGGCGGGAGTCTCAAGATACGCAGTATTTT. Amino acids: CASLRRGRESQDTQYF.

The V gene is TRBV5-6, the J gene TRBJ1-5; TRBD1 matches at 8 bases. CDR1 and CDR2 (germline): SGHDT, YYEEEE. The CDR3 loop spans 12 amino acids. V shed 2 bases and J 9 bases; nucleotides not matched to a gene: 1. CDR3 DNA sequence: TGTGCCAGCAGCTTTGACAGGGGGCCCCAGCATTTT. The encoded protein is CASSFDRGPQHF.

The J gene is TRBJ2-1, the V gene TRBV12-3 or TRBV12-4; D gene unclear. V lost 1 base to trimming and J lost 14 bases, with 9 bases between them. This CDR3 region has 11 residues. The CDR3 DNA reads TGTGCCAGCAGTTTAGGGCGAGCGAAGTTCTTC. This encodes CASSLGRAKFF.

In its sample, this clonotype was seen a few times. The chain combines TRBV12-3 or TRBV12-4 with TRBJ2-1; 9 positions match TRBD2. The CDR3 is 14 residues long. V lost 5 bases, J lost 8 bases, and 7 bases stayed unmatched. CDR3 DNA sequence: TGTGCCAGCAGTGAGGTAGCGGGAGACTATGAGCAGTTCTTC. This gives the protein CASSEVAGDYEQFF.

This clonotype appeared a few times. The chain couples TRBV6-6 to TRBJ1-2; 9 nucleotides align to TRBD1. Germline CDR1 MNHNY, CDR2 SVGAGI (reference sequence). This CDR3 is built from 13 residues. Trimming removed 4 bases from V and 7 bases from J; junction bases left unmatched: 4. The chain's CDR3 is CASSFTGGGGYTF. The CDR3 DNA sequence: TGTGCCAGCAGTTTCACAGGGGGCGGTGGCTACACCTTC.

The genes are TRBV12-3 or TRBV12-4 and TRBJ2-5; D unresolved. Trimming removed 7 bases at V and 4 bases at J, with 10 bases between. The length of the CDR3 is 12 residues. The CDR3 protein is CASNNWGETQYF. Here the CDR3 DNA reads TGTGCCAGCAATAATTGGGGAGAGACCCAGTACTTC.

This sequence joins TRBV11-3 and TRBJ2-3; 9 bases are a match to TRBD1. The germline CDR1 and CDR2 sequences are SGHNT and YENEEA. The V and J ends lost 5 bases and 0 bases, in that order; junction bases with no gene match: 6. The CDR3 spans 16 residues. The CDR3 sequence is CASSTGTGKSTDTQYF. The CDR3 nucleotides read TGTGCCAGCAGCACCGGGACAGGGAAAAGCACAGATACGCAGTATTTT.

A single count supports this clonotype. This chain links TRBV29-1 with TRBJ2-1; 8 bases agree with TRBD1. The V and J ends lost 4 bases and 4 bases, in that order; junction bases with no gene match: 12. CDR1 is SQVTM and CDR2 is ANQGSEA in the germline V gene. The CDR3 loop spans 16 amino acids. The CDR3 nucleotides read TGCAGCGTTGGAGGGTCCGGGACAGGTGGTTACAATGAGCAGTTCTTC. Translating it yields CSVGGSGTGGYNEQFF.

J is TRBJ2-5 and V is TRBV4-1; D not certain. Looked up from germline, CDR1 is MGHRA and CDR2 is YSYEKL. The CDR3 totals 14 residues. Trimming removed 0 bases from V and 5 bases from J, with 10 bases in between. For the CDR3, the DNA is TGCGCCAGCAGCCAAGAATTAACACGGGAGACCCAGTACTTC. Amino acids: CASSQELTRETQYF.

This chain links TRBV10-3 with TRBJ2-2, with 9 bases identical to TRBD1. The CDR3 extends over 15 amino acids. Germline CDR1 and CDR2: ENHRY and SYGVKD. J was trimmed by 4 bases and V by 6 bases; bases with no gene match: 6. CDR3 DNA: TGTGCCATCAGCAAGGGACAGGGAGGCACCGGGGAGCTGTTTTTT. Translating it yields CAISKGQGGTGELFF.

The chain employs TRBV18 and TRBJ2-7; no firm D call. V was clipped by 1 base and J by 0 bases, with 13 bases between them. The CDR3 spans 16 residues. Germline V CDR1 and CDR2: KGHSH, LQKENI. The CDR3 bases are TGTGCCAGCTCACCACAGCCCCCTACGGGCTCCTACGAGCAGTACTTC. The encoded protein is CASSPQPPTGSYEQYF.

The rearrangement links TRBV6-6 to TRBJ2-5, with a weak D call TRBD1 (5 bases). The assigned J gene may be wrong: the sequence end matches TRBJ2-1 better. Germline CDR1 is MNHNY and CDR2 is SVGAGI (reference sequence). The CDR3 length is 15 residues. The CDR3 reads CASSQRQKYQETQFF. The CDR3 nucleotides read TGTGCCAGCAGCCAGCGACAGAAATATCAAGAGACCCAGTTCTTC.

The chain employs TRBV5-1 and TRBJ1-2; the D gene is possibly TRBD1 (5 bases). Germline V gives CDR1 SGHRS, CDR2 YFSETQ. V lost 3 bases and J 7 bases, leaving 22 bases between the germline ends. The CDR3 totals 16 residues. The CDR3 sequence is CASSSTFKEGRGGYTF. CDR3 nucleotide sequence: TGCGCCAGCAGCTCGACGTTCAAGGAGGGGAGAGGTGGCTACACCTTC. Full variable domain (outside the CDR3, taken from reference TRBV5-1 and TRBJ1-2): KAGVTQTPRYLIKTRGQQVTLSCSPISGHRSVSWYQQTPGQGLQFLFEYFSETQRNKGNFPGRFSGRQFSNSRSEMNVSTLELGDSALYLCASSSTFKEGRGGYTFGSGTRLTVV.

This clonotype was recorded only once. This chain links TRBV3-1 with TRBJ1-1; maybe TRBD1 (5 bases). CDR3 length: 15 amino acids. Trimming took 1 base from V and 1 from J, leaving 10 bases between them. CDR1 is LGHDT, CDR2 YNNKEL, per germline (reference sequence). The CDR3 DNA reads as TGTGCCAGCAGCCAAGTCCGAACAGGGAACACTGAAGCTTTCTTT. Translated: CASSQVRTGNTEAFF.

The chain has TRBV4-3 and TRBJ2-3, with 7 bases lining up with TRBD1. The V gene's germline CDR1 is LGHNA and CDR2 YSLEER. The CDR3 is made up of 15 amino acids. V shed 4 bases and J 5 bases; nucleotides not matched to a gene: 9. CDR3 sequence: CASSPTTGSLDTQYF. The CDR3 DNA reads TGCGCCAGCAGCCCGACGACAGGGAGCCTAGATACGCAGTATTTT.

The sample holds a few counts of this clonotype. The genes are TRBV20-1 and TRBJ2-5; a possible D gene is TRBD1 (6 bases). Trimming cost V 3 bases and J 2 bases, with 19 bases left between them. In germline, CDR1 is DFQATT, CDR2 SNEGSKA (reference sequence). The CDR3 extends over 16 amino acids. Here the CDR3 reads CSASEFGRGGQETQYF. CDR3 nucleotide sequence: TGCAGTGCTAGTGAATTTGGCAGGGGCGGGCAAGAGACCCAGTACTTC.

This rearrangement joins TRBV5-1 to TRBJ2-1, with 13 bases that match TRBD2. With V trimmed by 2 bases and J by 7 bases, 9 bases remained unmatched. The CDR3 length is 17 residues. Per germline, CDR1 SGHRS and CDR2 YFSETQ. CDR3 protein: CASSLYGLAGVRNEQFF. In nucleotides, the CDR3 is TGCGCCAGCAGCTTATACGGACTAGCGGGAGTACGGAATGAGCAGTTCTTC.

This clonotype was seen more than once but under ten times. J is TRBJ2-7 and V is TRBV4-2, with D perhaps assigned TRBD1 or TRBD2 (5 bases each). In germline, CDR1 is LGHNA, CDR2 YNFKEQ. The V and J ends lost 3 bases and 0 bases respectively, with 15 bases between them. The CDR3 is 16 amino acids. The CDR3, as DNA: TGTGCCAGCAGCCAGGAGTGGACGGGGCCCTCCTACGAGCAGTACTTC. Protein: CASSQEWTGPSYEQYF.

This rearrangement joins TRBV10-2 to TRBJ2-7; TRBD2 agrees at 8 bases. This CDR3 contains 16 residues. The junction had 5 bases not matched to a gene; V was cut back by 1 base and J by 0 bases. CDR1 and CDR2 (germline): WSHSY, SAAADI. CDR3 nucleotides: TGCGCCAGCAGTGAGTTCGGGAGGGCCAACTCCTACGAGCAGTACTTC. It translates to CASSEFGRANSYEQYF.

The chain carries TRBV29-1 and TRBJ2-3; the match to TRBD2 covers 10 bases. The junction had 6 bases not matched to a gene; V was cut back by 2 bases and J by 4 bases. This CDR3 has 15 residues. CDR1 is SQVTM and CDR2 is ANQGSEA in the germline V gene. This CDR3 reads CSVEKIAGGSDTQYF. The CDR3 DNA follows: TGCAGCGTTGAAAAGATAGCGGGAGGCTCAGATACGCAGTATTTT.

The chain is built from TRBV28 and TRBJ1-6; no clear D. V lost 5 bases and J 4 bases, leaving 18 bases between the germline ends. Germline lookup yields CDR1 MDHEN and CDR2 SYDVKM. The length of the CDR3 is 17 residues. In nucleotides, the CDR3 is TGTGCCAGCAGTCCGACTGGTATCGCAGGATATAATTCACCCCTCCACTTT. Translation gives CASSPTGIAGYNSPLHF.

The rearrangement joins TRBV15 to TRBJ2-7; D gene unclear. Trimming took 5 bases from V and 3 from J, leaving 11 bases between them. The germline V gene encodes CDR1 LNHNV and CDR2 YYDKDF (reference sequence). The CDR3 consists of 13 residues. The CDR3 DNA follows: TGTGCCACCAGCGAGCGACACTACTACGAGCAGTACTTC. As protein: CATSERHYYEQYF.

The chain links TRBV7-7 to TRBJ2-5; 11 bases match TRBD2. The germline CDR1 and CDR2 sequences are SSHAT and FNYEAQ (reference sequence). The length of the CDR3 is 15 residues. J lost 3 bases, V lost 6 bases, and 6 bases had no gene match. The CDR3 protein is CASSGLLAGEETQYF. As DNA, the CDR3 is TGTGCCAGCAGTGGGCTACTAGCGGGAGAAGAGACCCAGTACTTC.

The chain combines TRBV4-2 with TRBJ2-7; D remains unclear. The J call may not be correct, given that the DNA end is closer to TRBJ2-1. In germline, CDR1 is LGHNA, CDR2 YNFKEQ. The CDR3 has 13 amino acids. CDR3 sequence reads: CASSQDADDEQFF. Here the CDR3 DNA reads TGTGCCAGCAGCCAAGATGCAGACGATGAGCAGTTCTTC.

The V call is TRBV25-1, the J call TRBJ2-1; 7 bases fit TRBD2. The better agreement between TRBJ2-7 and the DNA end casts doubt on the J call. This CDR3 region has 15 residues. Per germline, CDR1 MGHDK and CDR2 SYGVNS. As DNA, the CDR3 is TGTGCCAGCAGTGAGGCGGGAGCGGTTTACAATGAGCAGTACTTC. The encoded protein is CASSEAGAVYNEQYF.